These T cell receptor beta chains were read from a single sample in a study of beta chain features in type 1 diabetes. Method: immunoSEQ multiplex PCR; TCRdb's copy keeps in-frame clones and lacks some. The sample contains more than 550,000 clones, around 15% of which appear only once. The sample consisted of naive CD4+ T cells from blood. The receptors originated from a man younger than 30 with type 1 diabetes. Each CDR3 is given with its conserved first and last residue. The D gene is left open where the match is weak. A clone size is listed for some rows: how often the clone was seen (once, few, many), or a class if it is expanded.

d_gene: -; abundance: few; v_gene: TRBV10-3; j_gene: TRBJ2-5; len: 13; CDR3nt: TGTGCCATCAGTAGCGGGCGTAAAGAGACCCAGTACTTC; CDR3aa: CAISSGRKETQYF
d_gene: -; abundance: -; v_gene: TRBV21-1; j_gene: TRBJ2-3; len: 15; CDR3nt: TGTGCCAGCAGCAACTTATGTCCAGACACAGATACGCAGTATTTT; CDR3aa: CASSNLCPDTDTQYF
d_gene: -; abundance: -; v_gene: TRBV14; j_gene: TRBJ2-1; len: 16; CDR3nt: TGTGCCAGCAGCCAGCTTTCTGGAGGACAGTACAATGAGCAGTTCTTC; CDR3aa: CASSQLSGGQYNEQFF
d_gene: -; abundance: few; v_gene: TRBV19; j_gene: TRBJ2-2; len: 14; CDR3nt: TGTGCCAGTAGGACAGTCGCAAACACCGGGGAGCTGTTTTTT; CDR3aa: CASRTVANTGELFF
d_gene: TRBD1; abundance: -; v_gene: TRBV7-9; j_gene: TRBJ2-6; len: 16; CDR3nt: TGTGCCAGCAGCGTGACAGGGAGAGGTGGGGCCAACGTCCTGACTTTC; CDR3aa: CASSVTGRGGANVLTF
d_gene: -; abundance: -; v_gene: TRBV6-5; j_gene: TRBJ1-2; len: 15; CDR3nt: TGTGCCAGCAGTTACAGAGGGGGGATGGGCTATGGCTACACCTTC; CDR3aa: CASSYRGGMGYGYTF
d_gene: -; abundance: -; v_gene: TRBV6-5; j_gene: TRBJ1-6; len: 11; CDR3nt: TGTGCCAGCAGGGGTAATTCACCCCTCCACTTT; CDR3aa: CASRGNSPLHF
d_gene: -; abundance: -; v_gene: TRBV6-6; j_gene: TRBJ2-1; len: 11; CDR3nt: TGTGCCAGCAGCCTAACACGGGAGCAGTTCTTC; CDR3aa: CASSLTREQFF
d_gene: TRBD1; abundance: -; v_gene: TRBV5-1; j_gene: TRBJ2-1; len: 15; CDR3nt: TGCGCCAGCAGACCAGGACAGGGGGCGGTGAATGAGCAGTTCTTC; CDR3aa: CASRPGQGAVNEQFF
d_gene: -; abundance: few; v_gene: TRBV11-2; j_gene: TRBJ2-3; len: 17; CDR3nt: TGTGCCAGCAGCCCAGGCGGGGTGGGGAGAAGCACAGATACGCAGTATTTT; CDR3aa: CASSPGGVGRSTDTQYF
d_gene: -; abundance: -; v_gene: TRBV7-2; j_gene: TRBJ2-3; len: 14; CDR3nt: TGTGCCAGCAGCTTACTTTCGGGGACAGATACGCAGTATTTT; CDR3aa: CASSLLSGTDTQYF
d_gene: -; abundance: -; v_gene: TRBV30; j_gene: TRBJ2-3; len: 14; CDR3nt: TGTGCCTGGAGTGTAAGTAGCAGCACAGATACGCAGTATTTT; CDR3aa: CAWSVSSSTDTQYF
d_gene: -; abundance: -; v_gene: TRBV9; j_gene: TRBJ2-1; len: 12; CDR3nt: TGTGCCAGCAGCGTAGAAGTCGGTGAGCAGTTCTTC; CDR3aa: CASSVEVGEQFF
d_gene: -; abundance: -; v_gene: TRBV2; j_gene: TRBJ1-1; len: 12; CDR3nt: TGTGCCAGCAGTGGCCAGGGTACTGAAGCTTTCTTT; CDR3aa: CASSGQGTEAFF
d_gene: -; abundance: few; v_gene: TRBV5-1; j_gene: TRBJ2-2; len: 16; CDR3nt: TGCGCCAGCAGCTTGGTACCGGGAGCGAACACCGGGGAGCTGTTTTTT; CDR3aa: CASSLVPGANTGELFF
d_gene: -; abundance: few; v_gene: TRBV30; j_gene: TRBJ2-7; len: 11; CDR3nt: TGTGCCTGGTCCGGGGCGTACGAGCAGTACTTC; CDR3aa: CAWSGAYEQYF
d_gene: -; abundance: -; v_gene: TRBV29-1; j_gene: TRBJ2-3; len: 13; CDR3nt: TGCAGCGTTGAAGGGCCAGGCACAGATACGCAGTATTTT; CDR3aa: CSVEGPGTDTQYF
d_gene: -; abundance: few; v_gene: TRBV27; j_gene: TRBJ2-3; len: 13; CDR3nt: TGTGCCAGCAGTGCTTGGGGAGCGGATACGCAGTATTTT; CDR3aa: CASSAWGADTQYF
d_gene: -; abundance: -; v_gene: TRBV28; j_gene: TRBJ1-5; len: 14; CDR3nt: TGTGCCAGCACCCCGGGGGGCAGGAATCAGCCCCAGCATTTT; CDR3aa: CASTPGGRNQPQHF
d_gene: TRBD2; abundance: few; v_gene: TRBV5-1; j_gene: TRBJ2-7; len: 17; CDR3nt: TGCGCCAGCAGCTTGGCACTAGCGGGAGCTAAGTTCTACGAGCAGTACTTC; CDR3aa: CASSLALAGAKFYEQYF
d_gene: TRBD2; abundance: few; v_gene: TRBV5-1; j_gene: TRBJ2-1; len: 16; CDR3nt: TGCGCCAGCAGCTTGGGACTAGCGGGAGTTATCCATGAGCAGTTCTTC; CDR3aa: CASSLGLAGVIHEQFF
d_gene: TRBD1; abundance: -; v_gene: TRBV4-3; j_gene: TRBJ1-1; len: 14; CDR3nt: TGCGCCAGCAGCCTGGAACAGGGGAGGACTGAAGCTTTCTTT; CDR3aa: CASSLEQGRTEAFF
d_gene: TRBD2; abundance: -; v_gene: TRBV5-1; j_gene: TRBJ2-5; len: 15; CDR3nt: TGCGCCAGCAGCTTGTTACTAGCGAGCGGGGAGACCCAGTACTTC; CDR3aa: CASSLLLASGETQYF
d_gene: -; abundance: -; v_gene: TRBV2; j_gene: TRBJ1-1; len: 11; CDR3nt: TGTGCCAGCAGTGAACTACTCGGGGCTTTCTTT; CDR3aa: CASSELLGAFF
d_gene: -; abundance: -; v_gene: TRBV29-1; j_gene: TRBJ2-3; len: 14; CDR3nt: TGCAGCGTTGATGGAGGGGCGGGCACAGATACGCAGTATTTT; CDR3aa: CSVDGGAGTDTQYF